The 25 T cell receptor beta chains given below trace back to one sample, sequenced in a study of blood T cells in healthy people across ages. It was with a sample-barcoded 5' primer and a J-beta primer mix that a second PCR of roughly 7 to 12 cycles was run. TCRdb analysed the 5' RACE reads with MiXCR anew, one entry per CDR3 protein. Counted here are roughly 2 million distinct CDR3 sequences, about 50% occurring once; the ten biggest clones make up over 2%. The source material was blood. Receptor source: a woman aged 40 to 50 in good health.

The CDR3 DNA reads as TGTGCCAGCAGCTTGGAGGGCGACGAAAAAAACATTCAGTACTTC. It yields the protein CASSLEGDEKNIQYF. The chain recombines TRBV7-9 with TRBJ2-4; tentatively, D is TRBD2 (6 bases). The CDR3 is 15 amino acids. With 3 bases removed from V and 4 bases from J, the gap between germline ends came to 13 bases. CDR1 and CDR2 from the germline V gene are SEHNR and FQNEAQ (reference sequence).

The V and J genes are TRBV6-2 or TRBV6-3 and TRBJ2-2; TRBD2 agrees at 8 bases. The CDR3 length is 13 residues. V trimming: 2 bases; J trimming: 7 bases; junction bases outside the gene matches: 0. Germline V gene data show CDR1 as MNHEY and CDR2 as SVGEGT. This chain's CDR3 is CASSYGTSGELFF. CDR3 DNA sequence: TGTGCCAGCAGTTACGGGACTAGCGGGGAGCTGTTTTTT.

This clonotype was detected once. This chain uses TRBV6-2 or TRBV6-3 with TRBJ2-5, with a weak D call TRBD1 (6 bases). The better agreement between TRBJ2-7 and the DNA end casts doubt on the J call. The CDR3 extends over 14 amino acids. Germline CDR1 MNHEY, CDR2 SVGEGT. Written as DNA, the CDR3 is TGTGCCAGCAGTAGACTATACAGGGAGAACGAGCAGTACTTC. It encodes CASSRLYRENEQYF.

This clonotype has a handful of counts. This chain links TRBV10-3 with TRBJ1-2; possibly TRBD1 for D (5 bases). Between the trimmed V and J ends, which lost 7 bases and 1 base, there was a span of 25 bases. The CDR3 totals 18 residues. The germline V gene has CDR1 ENHRY and CDR2 SYGVKD. The CDR3 coding sequence is TGTGCCATCACCCACTACTCGGGACGAAGATCCTTTAACTATGGCTACACCTTC. It yields the protein CAITHYSGRRSFNYGYTF.

The V and J genes are TRBV7-9 and TRBJ2-2, with 11 positions matching TRBD1. V gave up 5 bases and J gave up 6 bases; unmatched junction bases: 11. The CDR3 is 17 residues long. The germline V gene has CDR1 SEHNR and CDR2 FQNEAQ (reference sequence). The chain's CDR3 is CASSREFGQGAAGELFF. For the CDR3, the DNA is TGTGCCAGCAGCCGCGAATTCGGACAGGGGGCCGCCGGGGAGCTGTTTTTT.

Comments on this clonotype: One junction end disagrees with the germline gene, perhaps due to a read error. This rearrangement joins TRBV6-6 to TRBJ1-6; no reliable D call. The CDR3 is made up of 14 amino acids. Per germline, CDR1 MNHNY and CDR2 SVGAGI (reference sequence). CDR3 amino acids: CASIPVLENSPLHF. Written as DNA, the CDR3 is TGTGCCAGCATCCCAGTGCTGGAGAATTCGCCCCTCCACTTT.

This clonotype was observed a few times. The CDR3 is CASSPGLAVVTQYF. DNA of the CDR3: TGTGCCAGCAGTCCGGGACTAGCGGTAGTCACGCAGTATTTT. This chain connects TRBV6-5 to TRBJ2-3, with 11 bases identical to TRBD2. CDR1 is MNHEY, CDR2 SVGAGI, per germline. V was pared by 5 bases and J by 9 bases, with 7 bases of the junction left unmatched. CDR3 size: 14 residues.

The V and J genes are TRBV29-1 and TRBJ2-1; 12 bases are shared with TRBD1. Germline V gene lookup returns CDR1 SQVTM and CDR2 ANQGSEA. CDR3 size: 13 residues. The V segment lost 7 bases and the J segment 8 bases; nucleotides outside the gene matches: 6. The DNA for the CDR3 is TGCAGCGCTCCGGGACAGGGGGCTGATGAGCAGTTCTTC. Its protein is CSAPGQGADEQFF.

This chain connects TRBV14 to TRBJ1-2, with D hard to call. The CDR3 runs 14 residues. Per germline, CDR1 SGHDN and CDR2 FVKESK. V lost 0 bases to trimming and J lost 8 bases, with 13 bases between them. Written as DNA, the CDR3 is TGTGCCAGCAGCCAAGATTTTGAGGTTGGGGGCTACACCTTC. Encoded protein: CASSQDFEVGGYTF.

This chain's CDR3 is CASSSTGYRVGNEQFF. In DNA, the CDR3 is TGTGCCAGCAGCTCGACAGGGTACAGGGTGGGCAATGAGCAGTTCTTC. V is TRBV11-1 and J is TRBJ2-1; 7 bases are a match to TRBD1. The CDR3 sequence is 16 residues long. V lost 4 bases to trimming and J lost 6 bases; unmatched junction nucleotides: 12. Germline CDR1 is SGHAT and CDR2 is FQDESV (reference sequence).

This rearrangement joins TRBV7-2 to TRBJ2-5; tentative D call: TRBD2 (5 bases). Trimming took off 4 bases at V and 5 bases at J, with 14 bases between the two ends. This CDR3 spans 14 amino acids. The germline CDR1 and CDR2 sequences are SGHTA and FQGNSA. The CDR3 here is CASSSRTETETQYF. The CDR3 nucleotides are TGTGCCAGCAGCTCAAGGACTGAAACGGAGACCCAGTACTTC.

This clonotype was counted between two and nine times. The V and J genes are TRBV5-1 and TRBJ1-2, with D possibly TRBD1 on 5 matching bases. The CDR3 is 12 amino acids. Trimming shortened V by 0 bases and J by 10 bases, and 10 bases separated the two germline ends. The germline V gene has CDR1 SGHRS and CDR2 YFSETQ. CDR3 nucleotide sequence: TGCGCCAGCAGCTTGGGACAGACCGCCTACACCTTC. It yields the protein CASSLGQTAYTF.

This clonotype was observed a single time. A much larger clone differs by one base, so this may be a read error. The CDR3 here is CASSLSTYGGCTF. As DNA, the CDR3 is TGTGCCAGCAGTTTATCAACGTACGGGGGCTGCACCTTC. The V and J genes are TRBV27 and TRBJ1-2; TRBD1 might be the D (6 bases). Germline CDR1 reads MNHEY; CDR2 reads SMNVEV (reference sequence). The length of the CDR3 is 13 residues.

This clonotype showed up just a few times. J is TRBJ2-1 and V is TRBV7-2; D perhaps matches TRBD2 (6 bases). V lost 4 bases and J lost 4, with 17 bases in between. This CDR3 comprises 16 residues. Germline lookup yields CDR1 SGHTA and CDR2 FQGNSA. CDR3 in DNA: TGTGCCAGCAGCTCCCAGCCGGGACTGTCTTACAATGAGCAGTTCTTC. Its protein is CASSSQPGLSYNEQFF. The full variable domain, rest sourced from reference TRBV7-2 and TRBJ2-1, is GAGVSQSPSNKVTEKGKDVELRCDPISGHTALYWYRQSLGQGLEFLIYFQGNSAPDKSGLPSDRFSAERTGGSVSTLTIQRTQQEDSAVYLCASSSQPGLSYNEQFFGPGTRLTVL.

The V gene is TRBV20-1, the J gene TRBJ2-3, with 13 bases fitting TRBD2. V shed 1 base and J 0 bases; nucleotides not matched to a gene: 4. CDR1 is DFQATT, CDR2 SNEGSKA, per germline (reference sequence). CDR3 length: 17 amino acids. The CDR3 spells CSARATSGRTSTDTQYF. The CDR3, as DNA: TGCAGTGCTAGAGCGACTAGCGGGAGGACTAGCACAGATACGCAGTATTTT.

The CDR3 region has the DNA TGCAGTGCTAGACCGCCCTCTGGAAACACCATATATTTT. Protein product: CSARPPSGNTIYF. The chain joins TRBV20-1 to TRBJ1-3, with D uncertain. V was clipped by 2 bases and J by 0 bases, with 5 bases between them. The CDR3 loop spans 13 amino acids. Germline CDR1 is DFQATT and CDR2 is SNEGSKA (reference sequence).

This sequence joins TRBV4-2 and TRBJ1-6; maybe TRBD1 (5 bases). The CDR3 contains 15 residues. Trimming removed 0 bases at V and 9 bases at J, with 12 bases between. CDR1 and CDR2 from the germline V gene are LGHNA and YNFKEQ. This chain's CDR3 is CASSQDVPGGSPLHF. As DNA, the CDR3 is TGTGCCAGCAGCCAAGATGTACCGGGGGGTTCACCCCTCCACTTT.

The chain is built from TRBV20-1 and TRBJ1-1; 8 nucleotides align to TRBD1. The CDR3 covers 13 residues. The junction had 6 bases not matched to a gene; V was cut back by 5 bases and J by 4 bases. The germline gives CDR1 DFQATT, CDR2 SNEGSKA (reference sequence). Written as DNA, the CDR3 is TGCAGTGCTCCAACGACAGGGGCCACTGAAGCTTTCTTT. Amino acids: CSAPTTGATEAFF.

This clonotype was counted between two and nine times. This chain uses TRBV3-1 with TRBJ2-5, with unresolved D. Germline V CDR1 and CDR2: LGHDT, YNNKEL (reference sequence). Trimming left V 2 bases short and J 5 bases short, with 6 bases between. The CDR3 is 12 amino acids. CDR3 loop: CASSQWVETQYF. Written as DNA, the CDR3 is TGTGCCAGCAGCCAATGGGTCGAGACCCAGTACTTC.

The V and J genes are TRBV7-9 and TRBJ2-3, with D perhaps TRBD2 (5 bases). The CDR3 extends over 18 amino acids. Germline V gene data show CDR1 as SEHNR and CDR2 as FQNEAQ (reference sequence). The V and J ends lost 1 base and 0 bases respectively, with 17 bases between them. The CDR3 here is CASSLVFSGRISTDTQYF. The CDR3, as DNA: TGTGCCAGCAGCTTAGTCTTCTCGGGAAGAATCAGCACAGATACGCAGTATTTT. Full variable domain (remainder filled in from reference TRBV7-9 and TRBJ2-3): DTGVSQNPRHKITKRGQNVTFRCDPISEHNRLYWYRQTLGQGPEFLTYFQNEAQLEKSRLLSDRFSAERPKGSFSTLEIQRTEQGDSAMYLCASSLVFSGRISTDTQYFGPGTRLTVL.

The chain couples TRBV6-5 to TRBJ2-1; TRBD1 matches 9 bases. The CDR3 runs to 14 residues. Germline values: CDR1 MNHEY, CDR2 SVGAGI. V shed 7 bases and J 5 bases; nucleotides not matched to a gene: 6. The CDR3 nucleotides are TGTGCCAGCACCACGGACAGGGGCAACAATGAGCAGTTCTTC. It specifies CASTTDRGNNEQFF.

This clonotype was seen more than once but under ten times. The chain links TRBV2 to TRBJ2-4; D may be TRBD1 or TRBD2 (5 bases each). Germline assignment: CDR1 SNHLY and CDR2 FYNNEI. V was pared by 5 bases and J by 1 base, with 15 bases between. The CDR3 is made up of 16 amino acids. The CDR3 DNA follows: TGTGCCAGCAGTTCTACCGGGACGGCGGCCAAAAACATTCAGTACTTC. This encodes CASSSTGTAAKNIQYF.

This chain joins TRBV7-2 and TRBJ1-2; 7 nucleotides agree with TRBD1. This CDR3 comprises 14 residues. The trim removed 2 bases at V and 4 bases at J, leaving 4 bases unmatched. Germline lookup yields CDR1 SGHTA and CDR2 FQGNSA. The CDR3 sequence: CASSLMGTAYGYTF. In DNA, the CDR3 is TGTGCCAGCAGCTTAATGGGGACAGCCTATGGCTACACCTTC.

About this clonotype itself: Compared with germline, one end of the junction differs, possibly owing to a read error. The chain links TRBV18 to TRBJ2-7; D possibly corresponds to TRBD2 (7 bases). CDR3 length equals 16 residues. Germline V gene lookup returns CDR1 KGHSH and CDR2 LQKENI. DNA for the CDR3: TGTGCCAGCTCGCCACCCGGAGGGGGGGGCACATACGAGCAGTACTTC. It encodes CASSPPGGGGTYEQYF.

Comment on this clonotype: The junction differs from germline at one of its ends, possibly a read error. The rearrangement uses TRBV15 and TRBJ2-4; perhaps TRBD1 as D (5 bases). There are 13 residues in the CDR3. Germline CDR1 reads LNHNV; CDR2 reads YYDKDF (reference sequence). CDR3 in amino acids: CTTSSRVSGIQYF. The CDR3 DNA reads as TGTACCACCAGCAGCAGGGTGTCGGGCATTCAGTACTTC.